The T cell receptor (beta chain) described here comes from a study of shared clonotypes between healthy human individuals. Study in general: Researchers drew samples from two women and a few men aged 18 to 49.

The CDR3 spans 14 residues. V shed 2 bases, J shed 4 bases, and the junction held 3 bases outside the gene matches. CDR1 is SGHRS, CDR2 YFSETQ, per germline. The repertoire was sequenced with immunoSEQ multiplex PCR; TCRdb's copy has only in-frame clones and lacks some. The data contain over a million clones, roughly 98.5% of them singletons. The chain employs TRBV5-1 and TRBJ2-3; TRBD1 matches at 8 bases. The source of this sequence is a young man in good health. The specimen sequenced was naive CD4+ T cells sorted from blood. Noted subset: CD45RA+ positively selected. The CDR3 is CASSLTTGADTQYF. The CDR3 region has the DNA TGCGCCAGCAGCTTAACGACAGGGGCAGATACGCAGTATTTT.